This T cell receptor (beta chain) was obtained from a study of radiation and T cells in renal cell carcinoma. Turning to the study itself: Nephrectomy followed 15 Gy stereotactic body radiation by 4 weeks.

As for this clone: Its antigen remains unidentified.

Study results and caveats: Without pretreatment biopsies, baseline tumor clonotype presence was undetermined. Top tumor clonotypes rose in blood 2 weeks post-radiation, then contracted.

The protocol was immunoSEQ multiplex PCR, while the TCRdb copy is restricted to in-frame clones and leaves out a portion. This sample carries roughly 60,000 clones, around 76% of them seen once, and the ten largest clones take less than 7.5%. Time point in this sample: blood 2 weeks post-SBRT. The treatment is: 15 Gy SBRT to primary tumor, nephrectomy 4 weeks later. Clear cell pathology was present in this patient's renal cell carcinoma. The CDR3 spans 14 residues. Germline CDR1 SGHAT, CDR2 FQNNGV. V lost 0 bases and J 6 bases, leaving 12 bases between the germline ends. Sequencing used blood, obtained from a patient whose treatment included radiotherapy and nephrectomy. This sequence originates from a man aged 55 to 70 with renal cell carcinoma. The V and J genes are TRBV11-2 and TRBJ2-7; the D gene is possibly TRBD2 (6 bases). This chain's CDR3 is CASSLEGTLSEQYV. CDR3 in DNA: TGTGCCAGCAGCTTAGAGGGGACTCTAAGCGAGCAGTACGTC.